This T cell receptor beta chain was recovered during a study of breast tumors, draining lymph nodes, adjacent tissues. General study points: Tumor T cell lymph node origin was a supported hypothesis, not proven. Compared with lymph nodes, tumors were less diverse; compared with nontumor tissue, more. Data fit most tumor T cells coming from lymph node, expanding in tumor.

Trimming left V 4 bases short and J 5 bases short, with 15 bases between. Looked up from germline, CDR1 is SGHTS and CDR2 is YDEGEE. The CDR3 is 14 residues long. TCRdb reprocessed the multiplex PCR reads via MiXCR and lists one record per CDR3 protein. The repertoire includes under 85,000 distinct CDR3 sequences, roughly a fifth of them detected once, and about 2.4% sits in the top ten. Breast cancer patients provided tissue from their axillary draining lymph nodes. This clonotype was found many times. Its cognate antigen is unknown. The sequenced sample was axillary lymph node tissue. The TCR was taken from a female donor with breast cancer. Some clones in this sample may be carry-over from other donors' samples. The chain joins TRBV5-8 to TRBJ2-5, with D unresolved. In nucleotides, the CDR3 is TGTGCCAGCAGCCCAACTACAAGTCTGGAGACCCAGTACTTC. This gives the protein CASSPTTSLETQYF.